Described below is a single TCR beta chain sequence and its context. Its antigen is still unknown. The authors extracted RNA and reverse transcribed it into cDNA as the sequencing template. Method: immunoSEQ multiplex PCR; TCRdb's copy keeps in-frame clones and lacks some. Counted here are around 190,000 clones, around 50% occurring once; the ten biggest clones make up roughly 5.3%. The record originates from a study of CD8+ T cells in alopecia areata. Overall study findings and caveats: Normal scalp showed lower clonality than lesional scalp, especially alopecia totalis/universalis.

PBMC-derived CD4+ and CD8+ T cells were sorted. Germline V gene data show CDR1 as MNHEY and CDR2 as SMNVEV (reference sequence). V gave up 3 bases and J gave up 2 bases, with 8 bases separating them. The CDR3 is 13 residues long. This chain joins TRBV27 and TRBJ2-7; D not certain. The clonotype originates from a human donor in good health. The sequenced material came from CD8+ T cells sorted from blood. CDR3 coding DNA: TGTGCCAGCAGTTTCCGCAGGACCTACGAGCAGTACTTC. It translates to CASSFRRTYEQYF.